These 3 T cell receptor beta chains share one sample of origin, sequenced in a study of technical replicates of blood from several donors. The method was immunoSEQ multiplex PCR; TCRdb's version includes in-frame clones alone and lacks a portion of them. The profile covers about 81,000 clones, with approximately 78% appearing a single time and roughly 3.7% taken by the ten largest. What was sequenced was PBMCs. The origin of the receptors is a human donor in good health. Some clones in this sample may be carry-over from other donors' samples.

This clone occurred a few times. The gene calls are TRBV7-2 and TRBJ1-1; D not certain. The germline V gene encodes CDR1 SGHTA and CDR2 FQGNSA. CDR3 length equals 13 residues. Trimming shortened V by 4 bases and J by 9 bases, and 15 bases separated the two germline ends. CDR3 amino acids: CASSSPRTVKAFF. CDR3 in DNA: TGTGCCAGCAGCTCCCCTAGGACTGTGAAAGCTTTCTTT.

The chain carries TRBV5-6 and TRBJ1-2, with D tentatively TRBD1 (5 bases). CDR1 is SGHDT and CDR2 is YYEEEE in the germline V gene. This CDR3 region has 11 residues. The V end was cut by 2 bases, the J end by 12 bases, with 11 bases between. CDR3 loop: CASSFSTAHTF. The DNA of the CDR3 is TGTGCCAGCAGCTTTTCGACAGCGCACACCTTC. Combining the CDR3 with reference TRBV5-6 and TRBJ1-2 gives the whole variable domain DAGVTQSPTHLIKTRGQQVTLRCSPKSGHDTVSWYQQALGQGPQFIFQYYEEEERQRGNFPDRFSGHQFPNYSSELNVNALLLGDSALYLCASSFSTAHTFGSGTRLTVV.

This sequence joins TRBV29-1 and TRBJ2-5; tentatively, D is TRBD2 (5 bases). The V gene's germline CDR1 is SQVTM and CDR2 ANQGSEA. The CDR3 has 11 residues. V was shortened by 7 bases and J by 8 bases, with 14 bases between the two germline ends. In DNA form, the CDR3 reads TGCAGCGCTGGGTACCCGGGAACCCAGTACTTC. Amino acids: CSAGYPGTQYF.